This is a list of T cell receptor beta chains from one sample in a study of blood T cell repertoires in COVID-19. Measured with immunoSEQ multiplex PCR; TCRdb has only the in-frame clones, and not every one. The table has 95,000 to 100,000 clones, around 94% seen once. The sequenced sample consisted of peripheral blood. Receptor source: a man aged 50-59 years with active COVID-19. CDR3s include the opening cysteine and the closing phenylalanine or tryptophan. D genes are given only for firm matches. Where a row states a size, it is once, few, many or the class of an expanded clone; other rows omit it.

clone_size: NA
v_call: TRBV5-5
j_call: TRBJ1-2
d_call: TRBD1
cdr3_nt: TGTGCCAGCAGCTTGGTTCCGGACAGGGTTATGTTTGGTGGCTACACCTTC
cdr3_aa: CASSLVPDRVMFGGYTF

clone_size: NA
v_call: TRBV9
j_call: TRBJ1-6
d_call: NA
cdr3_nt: TGTGCCAGCAGCGCTCGACAGTCCCCGAATTCACCCCTCCACTTT
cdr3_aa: CASSARQSPNSPLHF

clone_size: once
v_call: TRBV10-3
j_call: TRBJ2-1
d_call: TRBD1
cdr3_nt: TGTGCCATCAGCGGCCGCGGACAGGCCAACAATGAGCAGTTCTTC
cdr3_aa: CAISGRGQANNEQFF

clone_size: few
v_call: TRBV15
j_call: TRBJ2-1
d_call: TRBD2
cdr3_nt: TGTGCCACCAGCAGAGATCGTACTAGCGGTGACAATGAGCAGTTCTTC
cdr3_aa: CATSRDRTSGDNEQFF

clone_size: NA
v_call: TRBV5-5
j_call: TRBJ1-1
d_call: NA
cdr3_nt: TGTGCCAGCAGCTTGCTCCCCGAGGACACTGAAGCTTTCTTT
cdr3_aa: CASSLLPEDTEAFF

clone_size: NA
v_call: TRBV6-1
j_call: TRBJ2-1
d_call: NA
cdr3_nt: TGTGCCAGCAGTGAATTGATTGGTGCGGCGGTCTTC
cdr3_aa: CASSELIGAAVF

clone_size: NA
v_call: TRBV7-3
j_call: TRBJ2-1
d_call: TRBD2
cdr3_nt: TGTGCCAGCAGCACGCGGACTAGCGGATACAATGAGCAGTTCTTC
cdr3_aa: CASSTRTSGYNEQFF

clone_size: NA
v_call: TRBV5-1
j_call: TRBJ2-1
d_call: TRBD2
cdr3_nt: TGCGCCAGCTTCCCGGGACTAGCGGCCAGGGAGGAGCAGTTCTTC
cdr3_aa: CASFPGLAAREEQFF

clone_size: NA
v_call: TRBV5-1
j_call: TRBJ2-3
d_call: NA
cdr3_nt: TGCGCCAGCAGCACGCCGCCGTCAGGTAGCACAGATACGCAGTATTTT
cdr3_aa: CASSTPPSGSTDTQYF

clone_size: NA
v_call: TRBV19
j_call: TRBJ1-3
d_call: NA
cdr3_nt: TGTGCCAGTAGTGAGCGGTTGAGTGCGACTGGAAACACCATATATTTT
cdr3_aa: CASSERLSATGNTIYF

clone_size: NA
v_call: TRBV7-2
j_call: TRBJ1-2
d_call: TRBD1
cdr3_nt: TGTGCCAGCAGCTTAGACGGGACAGGGGAGGGCTATGGCTACACCTTC
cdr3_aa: CASSLDGTGEGYGYTF

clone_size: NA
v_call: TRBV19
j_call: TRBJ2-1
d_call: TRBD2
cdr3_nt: TGTGCCAGTAGTCCCATGGGGACTAGCGGAGGGGCCTACAATGAGCAGTTCTTC
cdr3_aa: CASSPMGTSGGAYNEQFF

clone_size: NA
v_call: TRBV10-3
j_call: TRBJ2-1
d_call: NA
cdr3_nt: TGTGCCATCAGTGACGCCGACAGTAGGTCCTACAATGAGCAGTTCTTC
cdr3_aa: CAISDADSRSYNEQFF

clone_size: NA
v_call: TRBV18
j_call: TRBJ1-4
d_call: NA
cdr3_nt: TGTGCCAGCTCACCAAGGACAGAGAATGAAAAACTGTTTTTT
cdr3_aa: CASSPRTENEKLFF

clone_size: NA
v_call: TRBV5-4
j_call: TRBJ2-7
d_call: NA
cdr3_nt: TGTGCCAGCAGCGTCGGGACACAACCCTACGAGCAGTACTTC
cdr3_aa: CASSVGTQPYEQYF

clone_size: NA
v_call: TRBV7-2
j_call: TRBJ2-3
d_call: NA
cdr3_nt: TGTGCCAGCAGCCCACGGGGTTCCGTGGATACGCAGTATTTT
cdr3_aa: CASSPRGSVDTQYF

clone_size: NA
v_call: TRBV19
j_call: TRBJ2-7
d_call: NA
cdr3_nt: TGTGCCAGTAGTTCAGGTTACGAGCAGTACTTC
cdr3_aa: CASSSGYEQYF

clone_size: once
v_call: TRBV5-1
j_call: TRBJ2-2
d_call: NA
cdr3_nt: TGCGCCAGCAGCTTGGTCGACTTTCAGGGCGGGGAGCTGTTTTTT
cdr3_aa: CASSLVDFQGGELFF

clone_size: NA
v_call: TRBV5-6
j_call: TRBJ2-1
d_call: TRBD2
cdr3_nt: TGTGCCAGCAGGGCGGGACTACAATCCTACAATGAGCAGTTCTTC
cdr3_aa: CASRAGLQSYNEQFF

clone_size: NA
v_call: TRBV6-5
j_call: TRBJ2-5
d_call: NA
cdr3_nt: TGTGCCAGCAGGCAGGGCGGAAGTGAGACCCAGTACTTC
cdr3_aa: CASRQGGSETQYF

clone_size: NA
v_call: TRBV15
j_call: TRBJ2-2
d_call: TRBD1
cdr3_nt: TGTGCCACCAGCAAAGGGGACAGCACGAACACCGGGGAGCTGTTTTTT
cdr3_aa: CATSKGDSTNTGELFF

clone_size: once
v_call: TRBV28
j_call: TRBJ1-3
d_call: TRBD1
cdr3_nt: TGTGCCAGCAGTTCAACAGGGGGATCAGAAAACACCATATATTTT
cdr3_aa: CASSSTGGSENTIYF

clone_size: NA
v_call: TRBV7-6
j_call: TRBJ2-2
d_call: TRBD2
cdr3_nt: TGTGCCAGCAGCTTAGGACTAGCGGCAAATACCGGGGAGCTGTTTTTT
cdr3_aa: CASSLGLAANTGELFF

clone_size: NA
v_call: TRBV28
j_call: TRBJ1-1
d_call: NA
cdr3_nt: TGTGCCAGCACCGTCGCGGGCCTTCCCGGGGCTTTCTTT
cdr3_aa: CASTVAGLPGAFF

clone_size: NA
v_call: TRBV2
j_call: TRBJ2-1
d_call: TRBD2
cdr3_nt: TGTGCCAGCATCCGGGCTAGCGGAGATAATGAGCAGTTCTTC
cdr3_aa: CASIRASGDNEQFF

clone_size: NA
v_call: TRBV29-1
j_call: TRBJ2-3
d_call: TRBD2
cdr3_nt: TGCAGCGTTGTGGCGGGTCGGGGACTAGCGGGAGTACGCACAGATACGCAGTATTTT
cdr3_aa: CSVVAGRGLAGVRTDTQYF

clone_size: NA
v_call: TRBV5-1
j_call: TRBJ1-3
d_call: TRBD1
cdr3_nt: TGCGCCAGCAGCTCCGGGACAGGGGTCTCTGGAAACACCATATATTTT
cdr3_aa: CASSSGTGVSGNTIYF

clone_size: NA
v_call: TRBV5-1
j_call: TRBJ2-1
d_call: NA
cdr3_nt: TGCGCCAGCAGCTTGGGCAGGGGACGACAGAATGAGCAGTTCTTC
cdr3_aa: CASSLGRGRQNEQFF

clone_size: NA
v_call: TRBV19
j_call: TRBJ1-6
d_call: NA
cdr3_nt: TGTGCCAGCCAGACATCCGGGACACATAATTCACCCCTCCACTTT
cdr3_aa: CASQTSGTHNSPLHF

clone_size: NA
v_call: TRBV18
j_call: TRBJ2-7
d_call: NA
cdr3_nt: TGTGCCAGCTCACCACCTCATAGCTCCTACGAGCAGTACTTC
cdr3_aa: CASSPPHSSYEQYF

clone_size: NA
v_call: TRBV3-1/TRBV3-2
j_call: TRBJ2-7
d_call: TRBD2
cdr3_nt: TGTGCCAGCAGCCAAGGGGCGGGAGGGTTCGAGCAGTACTTC
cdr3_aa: CASSQGAGGFEQYF

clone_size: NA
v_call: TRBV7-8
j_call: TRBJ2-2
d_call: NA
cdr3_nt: TGTGCCAGCAGCACCAGGGGCGCAGCCCAGGGCACCGGGGAGCTGTTTTTT
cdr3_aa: CASSTRGAAQGTGELFF

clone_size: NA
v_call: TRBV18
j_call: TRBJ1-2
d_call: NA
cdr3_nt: TGTGCCAGCTCACCGGGGCCAGGGAAAGGCTACACCTTC
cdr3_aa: CASSPGPGKGYTF

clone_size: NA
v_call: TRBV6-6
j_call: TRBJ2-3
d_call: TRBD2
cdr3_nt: TGTGCCAGCAGTTACGGGACTAGCGGCACAGATACGCAGTATTTT
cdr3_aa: CASSYGTSGTDTQYF

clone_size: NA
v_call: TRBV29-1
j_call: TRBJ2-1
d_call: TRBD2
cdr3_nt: TGCAGCGACCGGACTAGCGGGCACAATGAGCAGTTCTTC
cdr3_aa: CSDRTSGHNEQFF

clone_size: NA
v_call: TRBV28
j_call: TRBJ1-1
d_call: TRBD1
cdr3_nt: TGTGCCAGCAGTCCCGGGACAGGGGTGAACACTGAAGCTTTCTTT
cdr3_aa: CASSPGTGVNTEAFF

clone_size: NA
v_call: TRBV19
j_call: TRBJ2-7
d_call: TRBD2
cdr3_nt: TGTGCCACGGGACTAGCGGGACTATTCGGGAACGAGCAGTACTTC
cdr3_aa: CATGLAGLFGNEQYF

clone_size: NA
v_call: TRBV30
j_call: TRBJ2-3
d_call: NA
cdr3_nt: TGTGCCGCATACAGTGGGAGGGGGGTTAGCACAGATACGCAGTATTTT
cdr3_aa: CAAYSGRGVSTDTQYF

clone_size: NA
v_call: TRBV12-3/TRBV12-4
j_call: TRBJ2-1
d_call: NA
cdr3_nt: TGTGCCAGCAGCTATTACAATGAGCAGTTCTTC
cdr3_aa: CASSYYNEQFF

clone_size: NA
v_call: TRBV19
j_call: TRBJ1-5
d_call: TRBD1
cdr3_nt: TGTGCCAGTAGAGAAACAGGGGTCTCCAATCAGCCCCAGCATTTT
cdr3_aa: CASRETGVSNQPQHF

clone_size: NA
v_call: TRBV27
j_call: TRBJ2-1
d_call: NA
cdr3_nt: TGTGCCAGCAGTTTATCCAAAAACAATGAGCAGTTCTTC
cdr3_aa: CASSLSKNNEQFF